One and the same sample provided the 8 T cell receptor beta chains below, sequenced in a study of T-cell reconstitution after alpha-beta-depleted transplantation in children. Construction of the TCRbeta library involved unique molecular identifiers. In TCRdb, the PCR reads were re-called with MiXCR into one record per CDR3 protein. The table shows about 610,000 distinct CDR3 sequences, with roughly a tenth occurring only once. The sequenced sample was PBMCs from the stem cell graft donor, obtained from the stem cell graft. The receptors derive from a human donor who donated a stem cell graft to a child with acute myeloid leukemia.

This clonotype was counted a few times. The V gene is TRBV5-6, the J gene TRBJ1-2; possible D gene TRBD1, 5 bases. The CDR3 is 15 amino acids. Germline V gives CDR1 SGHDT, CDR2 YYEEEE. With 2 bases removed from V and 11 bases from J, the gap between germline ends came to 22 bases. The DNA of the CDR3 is TGTGCCAGCAGCTTCCGGGGCTCTGTGGCCCCGGTGTACACCTTC. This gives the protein CASSFRGSVAPVYTF.

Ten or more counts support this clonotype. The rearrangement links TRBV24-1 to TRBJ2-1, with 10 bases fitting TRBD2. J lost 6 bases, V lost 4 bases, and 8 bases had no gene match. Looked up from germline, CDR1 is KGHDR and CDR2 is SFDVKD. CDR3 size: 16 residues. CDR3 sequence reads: CATSESIKREGNEQFF. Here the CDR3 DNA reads TGTGCCACCAGTGAGAGTATTAAGCGGGAGGGCAATGAGCAGTTCTTC.

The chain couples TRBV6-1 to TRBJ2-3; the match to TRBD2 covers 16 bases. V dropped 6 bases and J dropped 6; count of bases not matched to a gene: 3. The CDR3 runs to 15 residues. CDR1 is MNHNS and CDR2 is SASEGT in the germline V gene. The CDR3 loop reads CASRGLAGGPDTQYF. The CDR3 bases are TGTGCCAGCAGGGGACTAGCGGGAGGGCCGGATACGCAGTATTTT.

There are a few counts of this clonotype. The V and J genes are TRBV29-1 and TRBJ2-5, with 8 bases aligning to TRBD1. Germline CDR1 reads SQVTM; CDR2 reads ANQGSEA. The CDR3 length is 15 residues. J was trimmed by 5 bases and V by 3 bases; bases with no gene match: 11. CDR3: CSVESDRDLGETQYF. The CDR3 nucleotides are TGCAGCGTTGAGTCGGACAGGGATTTGGGGGAGACCCAGTACTTC.

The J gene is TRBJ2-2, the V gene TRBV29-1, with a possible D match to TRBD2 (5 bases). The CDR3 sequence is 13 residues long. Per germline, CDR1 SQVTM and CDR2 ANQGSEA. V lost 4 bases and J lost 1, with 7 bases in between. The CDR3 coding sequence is TGCAGCGTTGCGGCGGGGAACACCGGGGAGCTGTTTTTT. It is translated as CSVAAGNTGELFF.

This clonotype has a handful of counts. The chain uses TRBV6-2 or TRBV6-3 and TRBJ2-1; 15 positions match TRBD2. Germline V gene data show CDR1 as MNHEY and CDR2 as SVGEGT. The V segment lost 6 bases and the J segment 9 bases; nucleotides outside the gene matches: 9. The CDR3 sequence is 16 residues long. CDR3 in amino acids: CASSPWTSGRAFEQFF. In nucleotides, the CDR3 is TGTGCCAGCAGCCCCTGGACTAGCGGGAGGGCCTTTGAGCAGTTCTTC.

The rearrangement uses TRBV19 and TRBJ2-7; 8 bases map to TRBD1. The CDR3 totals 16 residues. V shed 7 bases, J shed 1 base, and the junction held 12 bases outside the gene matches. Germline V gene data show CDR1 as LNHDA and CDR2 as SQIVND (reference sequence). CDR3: CASTPRGTGTSYEQYF. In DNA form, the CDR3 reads TGTGCCAGTACTCCGAGGGGGACAGGAACTTCCTACGAGCAGTACTTC. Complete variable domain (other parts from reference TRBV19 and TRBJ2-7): DGGITQSPKYLFRKEGQNVTLSCEQNLNHDAMYWYRQDPGQGLRLIYYSQIVNDFQKGDIAEGYSVSREKKESFPLTVTSAQKNPTAFYLCASTPRGTGTSYEQYFGPGTRLTVT.

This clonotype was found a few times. The CDR3 bases are TGCAGTGCTAGAGATCACCGACAGGGAAGATACGAGCAGTACTTC. Encoded protein: CSARDHRQGRYEQYF. The gene calls are TRBV20-1 and TRBJ2-7, with 7 bases aligning to TRBD1. Per the germline V gene, CDR1 is DFQATT and CDR2 is SNEGSKA (reference sequence). This CDR3 comprises 15 residues. Unmatched junction bases numbered 9, after V lost 0 bases and J lost 4 bases.